What follows describes a single T cell receptor beta chain. This clone has only a few counts. Its antigen is not yet known. The input lacks base qualities; no much larger clone sits a single base away. Whole blood was collected in K2EDTA tubes by collaborating institutions according to the institutions' own protocols. Collaborator samples were shipped for TCRbeta analysis as frozen whole blood, isolated PBMCs, or DNA extracted from either sample type. CDR1 and CDR2 (GTSNPN, SVGIG) derive from the germline V gene (reference sequence). The CDR3 contains 15 residues, cysteine and phenylalanine counted. Of all the DNA, just the CDR3 is kept, 45 bases in frame from base 1. V lost 5 bases and J lost 3 bases; the stretch between them is 16 bases long. The sample is drawn from a study of blood T cell repertoires in COVID-19 (dated by TCRdb to the early 2020s). Background on the whole study: Collaborator samples came from the United States, Italy and Spain and covered acute and convalescent phases of COVID-19. The prospective study material was composed of cDNA or gDNA derived from T cells, B-cell-depleted T cells, or PBMCs. Subjects who had been exposed to COVID-19, were actively infected with it, or had recovered from it provided the deeply sampled blood TCRbeta repertoires that made up the dataset. The repertoires were released in a freely available public database intended as a resource for research on the immune response to SARS-CoV-2. Samples came from the ongoing ImmuneRACE study (first 160 participants) plus 1,254 subjects from 6 global collaborators. Nearly every sample came with metadata listing a de-identified subject ID, COVID-19 status, age in years and sex. HLA class I and class II types, where available, came from metadata supplied by the sample provider rather than from assay-based typing.

Overall results and qualifications from the work: Clinical and demographic metadata were provided uncurated, with the amount varying by source and participant.

TCRbeta CDR3 regions were amplified from genomic DNA using the immunoSEQ Assay, a bias-controlled multiplex PCR. The original pipeline was this. Within the assay, amplification of reference gene primers was used to estimate how many nucleated cells each sample contained. To quantify the absolute abundance of each unique TCRbeta CDR3 rearrangement, sequence reads were collapsed and filtered. Productive Simpson clonality was computed per sample as the square root of Simpson's diversity index over productive rearrangements. This immuneACCESS table, as held by TCRdb, lists in-frame sequences with V and J called but not all clones. Of the missing ones, under half trace to an unresolved V gene in checked studies; the others have no known cause. That table gives V, J and clone size, and the DNA gave D and trimming. In all, the sample holds about 180,000 clones, and 70% to 90% of those were seen once. Around 8.6% of the sample goes to the ten largest clones.

This TCR was sampled from a man in his forties or fifties with active or convalescent COVID-19. Recombination linked TRBV30 to TRBJ1-4; the D gene is not confidently resolved. The sequenced sample consisted of peripheral blood. The CDR3 region: CAWDALGSPNEKLFF. The sequenced DNA is TGTGCCTGGGACGCGCTGGGCAGTCCTAATGAAAAACTGTTTTTT.